This entry lists 6 T cell receptor beta chains sequenced from one sample in a study of cytomegalovirus exposure and HLA in healthy donors. Amplification used 60 Vbeta primers and 13 Jbeta primers. The data were produced by immunoSEQ multiplex PCR, yet TCRdb's version contains in-frame clones alone and is incomplete. Here the sample spans 150,000 to 200,000 clones, roughly 79% being singletons. The specimen was PBMCs. Receptors originate from a woman aged 30 to 39 in good health and CMV-seropositive.

There are a few counts of this clone. The V call is TRBV28, the J call TRBJ2-7; 10 bases line up with TRBD2. Losses at the gene ends were 2 bases for V and 9 bases for J; bases not matched to a gene: 13. Germline CDR1 MDHEN, CDR2 SYDVKM. The CDR3 runs 16 residues. In DNA, the CDR3 is TGTGCCAGCAGTTTAACTCTAGCGGGGGCAGGGGGGGGGCAGTACTTC. Protein product: CASSLTLAGAGGGQYF.

V is TRBV15 and J is TRBJ2-5; 7 positions match TRBD1. The V gene's germline CDR1 is LNHNV and CDR2 YYDKDF (reference sequence). The CDR3 spans 14 residues. Trimming cost V 5 bases and J 5 bases; bases outside gene matches: 8. CDR3 DNA sequence: TGTGCCACCAGCTCCCGGACAGGAATCGAGACCCAGTACTTC. Protein: CATSSRTGIETQYF. Drawing the rest from reference TRBV15 and TRBJ2-5, the complete variable domain is DAMVIQNPRYQVTQFGKPVTLSCSQTLNHNVMYWYQQKSSQAPKLLFHYYDKDFNNEADTPDNFQSRRPNTSFCFLDIRSPGLGDTAMYLCATSSRTGIETQYFGPGTRLLVL.

V gene TRBV14 combines with J gene TRBJ2-7; D unresolved. Germline values: CDR1 SGHDN, CDR2 FVKESK. The CDR3 has 15 amino acids. V lost 1 base and J lost 3, with 13 bases in between. Here the CDR3 DNA reads TGTGCCAGCAGCCAAGGTGCAGCGCTCCTCTACGAGCAGTACTTC. Amino acid sequence: CASSQGAALLYEQYF.

The chain couples TRBV15 to TRBJ2-5; 7 nucleotides align to TRBD2. The V gene end was trimmed by 3 bases and the J gene end by 5 bases; junction bases not matched to a gene: 6. The CDR3 is 14 amino acids. Germline V gene lookup returns CDR1 LNHNV and CDR2 YYDKDF (reference sequence). The DNA of the CDR3 is TGTGCCACCAGCAGCGGCGGGAGCTGGGAGACCCAGTACTTC. Translating gives CATSSGGSWETQYF.

The chain combines TRBV5-6 with TRBJ2-7, with TRBD1 matching over 10 bases. Germline CDR1 SGHDT, CDR2 YYEEEE. V trimming: 4 bases; J trimming: 6 bases; junction bases outside the gene matches: 13. The CDR3 spans 16 residues. The CDR3 reads CASSPLGTGVIGEQYF. The CDR3, as DNA: TGTGCCAGCAGCCCACTCGGGACAGGGGTGATCGGCGAGCAGTACTTC. Full variable domain (rest looked up from reference TRBV5-6 and TRBJ2-7): DAGVTQSPTHLIKTRGQQVTLRCSPKSGHDTVSWYQQALGQGPQFIFQYYEEEERQRGNFPDRFSGHQFPNYSSELNVNALLLGDSALYLCASSPLGTGVIGEQYFGPGTRLTVT.

The chain couples TRBV6-5 to TRBJ2-7, with D possibly matching TRBD1 (5 bases). In germline, CDR1 is MNHEY, CDR2 SVGAGI. V lost 2 bases, J lost 5 bases, and 7 bases lay in between. CDR3 length equals 12 residues. CDR3 sequence reads: CASSYRGNEQYF. The CDR3 DNA sequence: TGTGCCAGCAGTTACAGGGGAAACGAGCAGTACTTC.